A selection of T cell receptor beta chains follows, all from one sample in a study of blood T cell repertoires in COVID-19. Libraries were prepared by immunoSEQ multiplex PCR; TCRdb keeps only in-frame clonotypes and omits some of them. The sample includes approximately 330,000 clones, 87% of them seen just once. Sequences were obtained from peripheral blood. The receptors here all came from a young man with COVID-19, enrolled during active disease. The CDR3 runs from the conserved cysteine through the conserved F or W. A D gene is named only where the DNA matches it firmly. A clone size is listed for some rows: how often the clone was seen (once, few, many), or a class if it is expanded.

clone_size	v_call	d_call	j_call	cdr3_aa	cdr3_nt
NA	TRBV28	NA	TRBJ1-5	CASSLYRLDQSRGQPQHF	TGTGCCAGCAGTTTATACAGGCTGGATCAATCGAGAGGACAGCCCCAGCATTTT
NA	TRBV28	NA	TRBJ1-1	CASRDRQLNTEAFF	TGTGCCAGCAGGGATAGACAATTGAACACTGAAGCTTTCTTT
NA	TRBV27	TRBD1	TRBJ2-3	CASSPLRTGGNADTQYF	TGTGCCAGCAGTCCTCTTCGGACAGGGGGAAACGCAGATACGCAGTATTTT
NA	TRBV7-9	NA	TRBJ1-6	CASSLLNLGSSYNSPLHF	TGTGCCAGCAGCCTTCTTAATCTTGGGAGCTCCTATAATTCACCCCTCCACTTT
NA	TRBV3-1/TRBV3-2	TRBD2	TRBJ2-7	CASSRGGASGSQYF	TGTGCCAGCAGCCGGGGAGGGGCTAGCGGGAGTCAGTACTTC
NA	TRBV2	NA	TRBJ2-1	CASGGWSRLNEQFF	TGTGCCAGCGGAGGGTGGTCCAGGCTAAATGAGCAGTTCTTC
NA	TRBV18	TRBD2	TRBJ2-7	CASSPPLGLAGGPEQYF	TGTGCCAGCTCACCACCGTTAGGACTAGCGGGGGGGCCCGAGCAGTACTTC
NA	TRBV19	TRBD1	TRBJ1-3	CASSLTPGGLGGNTIYF	TGTGCCAGTAGTCTAACCCCAGGGGGCCTGGGAGGAAACACCATATATTTT
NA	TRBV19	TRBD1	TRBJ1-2	CASSAGTGIGYTF	TGTGCCAGTAGTGCCGGGACAGGGATCGGCTACACCTTC
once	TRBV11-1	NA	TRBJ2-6	CASSFSQGTGANVLTF	TGTGCCAGCAGCTTCTCACAGGGAACTGGGGCCAACGTCCTGACTTTC
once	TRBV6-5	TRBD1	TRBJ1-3	CASSPDRGTGNTIYF	TGTGCCAGCAGTCCCGACAGGGGTACTGGAAACACCATATATTTT
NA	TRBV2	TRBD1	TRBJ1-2	CASSEALLGTVANYGYTF	TGTGCCAGCAGTGAAGCGCTATTAGGGACAGTAGCTAACTATGGCTACACCTTC
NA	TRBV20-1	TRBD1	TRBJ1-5	CSASNQGQVNLYSNQPQHF	TGCAGTGCTAGTAATCAAGGACAGGTAAACCTCTATAGCAATCAGCCCCAGCATTTT
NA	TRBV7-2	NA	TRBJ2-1	CASSLVADVDNEQFF	TGTGCCAGCAGCTTAGTAGCGGACGTGGACAATGAGCAGTTCTTC
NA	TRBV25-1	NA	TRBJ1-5	CASSELAWGGDQPQHF	TGTGCCAGCAGTGAATTGGCCTGGGGGGGGGATCAGCCCCAGCATTTT
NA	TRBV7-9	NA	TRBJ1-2	CASSLAATGRANYGYTF	TGTGCCAGCAGCTTAGCGGCGACAGGACGAGCTAACTATGGCTACACCTTC
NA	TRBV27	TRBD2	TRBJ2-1	CASSPTSGSGNEQFF	TGTGCCAGCAGCCCGACTAGCGGGAGTGGAAATGAGCAGTTCTTC
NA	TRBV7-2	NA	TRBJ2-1	CASSRGAGSYNEQFF	TGTGCCAGCAGCCGCGGTGCGGGCTCCTACAATGAGCAGTTCTTC
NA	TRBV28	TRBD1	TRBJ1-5	CASRQTGGTNQPQHF	TGTGCCAGCAGACAGACAGGGGGCACCAATCAGCCCCAGCATTTT
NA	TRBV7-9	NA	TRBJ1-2	CASLGDHGYTF	TGTGCCAGCCTCGGAGACCATGGCTACACCTTC
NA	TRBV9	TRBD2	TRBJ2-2	CASTPRGGGAGTGELFF	TGTGCCAGCACCCCCCGGGGCGGGGGGGCCGGCACCGGGGAGCTGTTTTTT
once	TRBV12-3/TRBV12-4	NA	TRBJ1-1	CASSLSTEAFF	TGTGCCAGCAGTCTTAGTACTGAAGCTTTCTTT
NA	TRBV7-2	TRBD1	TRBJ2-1	CASSQIGGPDEQFF	TGTGCCAGCAGCCAGATAGGGGGCCCTGATGAGCAGTTCTTC
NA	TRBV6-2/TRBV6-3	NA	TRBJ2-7	CASSRPGSSYEQYF	TGTGCCAGCAGTCGCCCTGGGAGCTCCTACGAGCAGTACTTC
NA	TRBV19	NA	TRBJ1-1	CASSLLRNTEAFF	TGTGCCAGTAGCCTTCTCCGGAACACTGAAGCTTTCTTT
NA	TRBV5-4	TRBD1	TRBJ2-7	CASSLRQGAYEQYF	TGTGCCAGCAGCTTGCGACAGGGGGCCTACGAGCAGTACTTC
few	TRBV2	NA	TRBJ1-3	CASSASGDNTGNTIYF	TGTGCCAGCAGTGCTTCCGGGGACAATACTGGAAACACCATATATTTT
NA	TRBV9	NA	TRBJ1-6	CASSVAGHSYNSPLHF	TGTGCCAGCAGCGTAGCAGGGCACTCCTATAATTCACCCCTCCACTTT
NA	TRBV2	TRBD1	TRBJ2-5	CASSRQGAQETQYF	TGTGCCAGCAGTAGACAGGGGGCTCAAGAGACCCAGTACTTC
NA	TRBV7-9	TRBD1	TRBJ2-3	CASSEGTGFYF	TGTGCCAGCAGCGAGGGGACAGGGTTTTATTTT
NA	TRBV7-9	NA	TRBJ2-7	CASSSTGSNYEQYF	TGTGCCAGCAGCAGTACAGGGAGTAACTACGAGCAGTACTTC
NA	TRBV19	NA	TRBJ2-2	CASSMMTYRVGTGELFF	TGTGCCAGTAGTATGATGACGTACAGGGTAGGCACCGGGGAGCTGTTTTTT
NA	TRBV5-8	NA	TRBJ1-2	CASRFGLGGYTF	TGTGCCAGCAGGTTCGGACTGGGGGGCTACACCTTC
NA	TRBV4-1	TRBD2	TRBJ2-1	CASSQAGTSGYNEQFF	TGCGCCAGCAGCCAAGCTGGGACTAGCGGCTACAATGAGCAGTTCTTC
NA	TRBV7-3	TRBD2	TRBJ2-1	CASSLSGSNEQFF	TGTGCCAGCAGCCTTAGCGGGAGCAATGAGCAGTTCTTC
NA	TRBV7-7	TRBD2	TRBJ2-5	CASSLTSGGETQYF	TGTGCCAGCAGCCTCACTAGCGGGGGAGAGACCCAGTACTTC
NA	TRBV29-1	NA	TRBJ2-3	CSVVIGRGGTDTQYF	TGCAGCGTTGTTATTGGCAGGGGAGGGACAGATACGCAGTATTTT
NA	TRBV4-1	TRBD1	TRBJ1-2	CASSQVPGTASVYGYTF	TGCGCCAGCAGCCAAGTCCCCGGGACAGCCTCGGTCTATGGCTACACCTTC
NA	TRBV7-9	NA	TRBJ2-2	CASSWRRDSTGELFF	TGTGCCAGCAGCTGGCGGCGGGACAGCACCGGGGAGCTGTTTTTT
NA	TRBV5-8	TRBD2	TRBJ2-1	CASKPRPGLAGGSSYNEQFF	TGTGCCAGCAAACCACGCCCTGGACTAGCGGGAGGGAGCTCCTACAATGAGCAGTTCTTC
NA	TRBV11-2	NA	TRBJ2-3	CASSMYRGGDTDTQYF	TGTGCCAGCAGCATGTACAGGGGGGGAGACACAGATACGCAGTATTTT